These 24 T cell receptor beta chains were sequenced from one sample in a study of siplizumab effects on memory and regulatory T cells (dated by TCRdb to between 2018 and 2021). Library preparation was by the immunoSEQ multiplex PCR assay. As stored in TCRdb, this immuneACCESS dataset retains in-frame rearrangements with V and J assigned. A fraction of the clones does not appear; measured against another copy, unresolved V genes explain less than half of the discrepancy, and the remainder lacks a known reason. The sample includes about 75,000 clones, with around 93% observed a single time. The top ten clones comprise roughly 4.7% of the sample. The specimen was CD8+ T cells sorted from blood. These receptors were taken from a human donor in good health.

This sequence joins TRBV7-9 and TRBJ2-1; TRBD2 aligns across 7 bases. V lost 5 bases to trimming and J lost 6 bases; unmatched junction nucleotides: 7. Germline V gene sequence: CDR1 SEHNR, CDR2 FQNEAQ (reference sequence). The CDR3 totals 14 residues. The CDR3, as DNA: TGTGCCAGCAGCCTTGGACTAGGCCCCAATGAGCAGTTCTTC. Protein product: CASSLGLGPNEQFF. The whole variable domain, filled in from reference TRBV7-9 and TRBJ2-1, reads DTGVSQNPRHKITKRGQNVTFRCDPISEHNRLYWYRQTLGQGPEFLTYFQNEAQLEKSRLLSDRFSAERPKGSFSTLEIQRTEQGDSAMYLCASSLGLGPNEQFFGPGTRLTVL.

The chain is built from TRBV4-1 and TRBJ1-1; D unresolved. Trimming shortened V by 1 base and J by 5 bases, and 8 bases separated the two germline ends. The CDR3 runs 13 residues. CDR1 and CDR2 (germline): MGHRA, YSYEKL. The CDR3 sequence is CASSQVVGTEAFF. The CDR3 nucleotides are TGCGCCAGCAGCCAAGTGGTAGGGACTGAAGCTTTCTTT.

Worth noting for this clone: Other DNA sequences in the sample encode the same CDR3. The chain links TRBV4-1 to TRBJ2-2; D is unresolved. Germline-derived CDR1 and CDR2 are MGHRA and YSYEKL. The CDR3 covers 14 residues. V was clipped by 1 base and J by 1 base, with 4 bases between them. The CDR3 loop reads CASSQGRNTGELFF. For the CDR3, the DNA is TGCGCCAGCAGCCAAGGGAGGAACACCGGGGAGCTGTTTTTT.

V is TRBV29-1 and J is TRBJ2-2; D ambiguous. V lost 4 bases and J lost 4, with 7 bases in between. From germline, CDR1 is SQVTM and CDR2 ANQGSEA. The CDR3 runs 12 residues. The CDR3 loop is CSVVVLTGELFF. CDR3 sequence (DNA): TGCAGCGTTGTCGTCCTCACCGGGGAGCTGTTTTTT.

For the CDR3, the DNA is TGCGCCAGCAAGGACTTAGGTACAGATACGCAGTATTTT. The encoded protein is CASKDLGTDTQYF. The chain uses TRBV4-1 and TRBJ2-3; a weak D match, TRBD2 (5 bases). CDR1 is MGHRA and CDR2 is YSYEKL in the germline V gene. Trimming left V 7 bases short and J 3 bases short, with 11 bases between. CDR3 length equals 13 residues.

On this clone: One end of the junction varies from germline; a read error may be responsible. The gene calls are TRBV11-2 and TRBJ1-6; TRBD1 might be the D (5 bases). The CDR3 extends over 15 amino acids. CDR1 SGHAT and CDR2 FQNNGV come from the germline V gene. The CDR3 is CASSLDPADTQYFYF. In nucleotides, the CDR3 is TGTGCCAGCAGCTTAGATCCTGCGGACACCCAATACTTCTACTTT.

The chain couples TRBV7-3 to TRBJ2-3; 8 bases line up with TRBD2. Germline CDR1 SGHTA, CDR2 FQGTGA. The CDR3 is 16 amino acids. Trimming took 1 base from V and 5 from J; bases not matched to a gene: 8. The CDR3 reads CASSLNPGGPVDTQYF. CDR3 DNA sequence: TGTGCCAGCAGCTTAAACCCGGGGGGGCCAGTAGATACGCAGTATTTT.

V usage is TRBV5-6 and J usage is TRBJ1-3; D is uncertain. The germline V gene has CDR1 SGHDT and CDR2 YYEEEE. This CDR3 has 14 amino acids. V dropped 1 base and J dropped 0 bases, with 5 bases sitting between them. In nucleotides, the CDR3 is TGTGCCAGCAGCTTGTTAAGCTCTGGAAACACCATATATTTT. Translation: CASSLLSSGNTIYF.

This clone showed up just once. The V and J genes are TRBV7-6 and TRBJ2-7, with 9 bases lining up with TRBD1. Germline-derived CDR1 and CDR2 are SGHVS and FNYEAQ. The CDR3 has 15 residues. V gave up 1 base and J gave up 6 bases; unmatched junction bases: 7. The chain's CDR3 is CASSLGWDRDSEQYF. The CDR3, as DNA: TGTGCCAGCAGCTTAGGTTGGGACAGGGATAGCGAGCAGTACTTC.

The chain has TRBV19 and TRBJ2-7, with D possibly being TRBD1 or TRBD2 (5 bases each). The CDR3 totals 14 residues. Germline V gene lookup returns CDR1 LNHDA and CDR2 SQIVND (reference sequence). The V end was cut by 5 bases, the J end by 2 bases, with 13 bases between. CDR3: CASSYEGQTYEQYF. In nucleotides, the CDR3 is TGTGCCAGTAGTTACGAGGGGCAAACCTACGAGCAGTACTTC. The whole variable domain, remainder taken from reference TRBV19 and TRBJ2-7, is DGGITQSPKYLFRKEGQNVTLSCEQNLNHDAMYWYRQDPGQGLRLIYYSQIVNDFQKGDIAEGYSVSREKKESFPLTVTSAQKNPTAFYLCASSYEGQTYEQYFGPGTRLTVT.

The V gene is TRBV7-3, the J gene TRBJ2-6; D is unresolved. Trimming took 6 bases from V and 0 from J, leaving 3 bases between them. The CDR3 consists of 13 residues. The V gene's germline CDR1 is SGHTA and CDR2 FQGTGA. The CDR3 is CASRPSGANVLTF. The CDR3 DNA follows: TGTGCCAGCAGGCCCTCTGGGGCCAACGTCCTGACTTTC.

This rearrangement joins TRBV11-1 to TRBJ2-7; TRBD1 agrees at 10 bases. V gave up 3 bases and J gave up 2 bases; unmatched junction bases: 7. This CDR3 region has 16 residues. Germline CDR1 is SGHAT and CDR2 is FQDESV (reference sequence). In DNA, the CDR3 is TGTGCCAGCAGCTTGAGCACCGGACAGGGGGCCTACGAGCAGTACTTC. Residues: CASSLSTGQGAYEQYF. Combining the CDR3 with reference TRBV11-1 and TRBJ2-7 gives the whole variable domain EAEVAQSPRYKITEKSQAVAFWCDPISGHATLYWYRQILGQGPELLVQFQDESVVDDSQLPKDRFSAERLKGVDSTLKIQPAELGDSAMYLCASSLSTGQGAYEQYFGPGTRLTVT.

The chain carries TRBV4-2 and TRBJ2-2; 7 nucleotides line up with TRBD2. Germline V gives CDR1 LGHNA, CDR2 YNFKEQ. V shed 0 bases, J shed 4 bases, and the junction held 5 bases outside the gene matches. The CDR3 loop spans 16 amino acids. Here the CDR3 DNA reads TGTGCCAGCAGCCAAGAAGGGACTATCACCACCGGGGAGCTGTTTTTT. As protein: CASSQEGTITTGELFF.

This chain uses TRBV5-5 with TRBJ1-2; D is possibly TRBD1 (6 bases). The CDR3 spans 14 residues. V lost 1 base, J lost 8 bases, and 15 bases lay in between. Germline V gene sequence: CDR1 SGHKS, CDR2 YYEKEE (reference sequence). CDR3 sequence (DNA): TGTGCCAGCAGCTTGATGACAGGCCCGGTAGGCTACACCTTC. Translating gives CASSLMTGPVGYTF.

The genes are TRBV15 and TRBJ2-1, with 7 bases fitting TRBD2. CDR3 length: 14 amino acids. Germline trimming cut 6 bases from V and 7 bases from J; bases unmatched to any gene: 9. CDR1 is LNHNV, CDR2 YYDKDF, per germline (reference sequence). CDR3 coding DNA: TGTGCCACCAGTGTCTTAACCGGGGGGAATGAGCAGTTCTTC. Its translation is CATSVLTGGNEQFF.

V usage is TRBV27 and J usage is TRBJ2-7; 9 nucleotides line up with TRBD1. The CDR3 length is 16 residues. Germline CDR1 and CDR2: MNHEY and SMNVEV (reference sequence). V gave up 5 bases and J gave up 6 bases; unmatched junction bases: 14. In DNA, the CDR3 is TGTGCCAGCAGTACTACTCCGGGACAGGGATATGGCGAGCAGTACTTC. Amino acids: CASSTTPGQGYGEQYF.

V usage is TRBV7-6 and J usage is TRBJ2-5; D unclear. Germline CDR1 and CDR2: SGHVS and FNYEAQ. The CDR3 covers 16 residues. V was clipped by 2 bases and J by 2 bases, with 15 bases between them. This CDR3 is CASSLNHPTAQETQYF. CDR3 coding DNA: TGTGCCAGCAGCTTAAATCATCCGACCGCTCAAGAGACCCAGTACTTC.

The rearrangement links TRBV7-2 to TRBJ2-7; no clear D. The CDR3 runs to 13 residues. CDR1 and CDR2 (germline): SGHTA, FQGNSA. Trimming shortened V by 0 bases and J by 4 bases, and 7 bases separated the two germline ends. The chain's CDR3 is CASSLAESYEQYF. The CDR3 coding sequence is TGTGCCAGCAGCTTAGCGGAGTCATACGAGCAGTACTTC.

This chain joins TRBV19 and TRBJ1-1; the D is unclear. The V gene lost 5 bases and the J gene lost 1 base, with 8 bases spanning the gap. The CDR3 totals 13 residues. In germline, CDR1 is LNHDA, CDR2 SQIVND (reference sequence). Written as DNA, the CDR3 is TGTGCCAGTAGTTTTGGACCGAACACTGAAGCTTTCTTT. Amino acid sequence: CASSFGPNTEAFF.

The chain uses TRBV11-2 and TRBJ1-6; D is unclear. Trimming shortened V by 2 bases and J by 8 bases, and 10 bases separated the two germline ends. The germline gives CDR1 SGHAT, CDR2 FQNNGV. The CDR3 extends over 14 amino acids. CDR3 nucleotide sequence: TGTGCCAGCAGCTTAACCGGCGGGGATTCACCCCTCCACTTT. Residues: CASSLTGGDSPLHF. Supplemented by reference TRBV11-2 and TRBJ1-6, the full variable domain reads EAGVAQSPRYKIIEKRQSVAFWCNPISGHATLYWYQQILGQGPKLLIQFQNNGVVDDSQLPKDRFSAERLKGVDSTLKIQPAKLEDSAVYLCASSLTGGDSPLHFGNGTRLTVT.

The rearrangement uses TRBV9 and TRBJ1-5; a weak D match, TRBD1 (6 bases). Germline V gene sequence: CDR1 SGDLS, CDR2 YYNGEE. V was pared by 9 bases and J by 9 bases, with 31 bases between. This CDR3 has 17 amino acids. The CDR3 DNA sequence: TGTGCCAACGAAGCTGCCGCCCGGCCGGGGGCCCGTCGGCCCCAGCATTTT. Its translation is CANEAAARPGARRPQHF. Filled out from reference TRBV9 and TRBJ1-5, the complete variable domain reads DSGVTQTPKHLITATGQRVTLRCSPRSGDLSVYWYQQSLDQGLQFLIQYYNGEERAKGNILERFSAQQFPDLHSELNLSSLELGDSALYFCANEAAARPGARRPQHFGDGTRLSIL.

The V call is TRBV5-6, the J call TRBJ1-5; D call uncertain. Germline-derived CDR1 and CDR2 are SGHDT and YYEEEE. The CDR3 is made up of 13 amino acids. The V gene lost 2 bases and the J gene lost 5 bases, with 8 bases spanning the gap. The DNA of the CDR3 is TGTGCCAGCAGCTTTGCGTCGGATCAGCCCCAGCATTTT. This gives the protein CASSFASDQPQHF.

The J gene is TRBJ2-7, the V gene TRBV9; unclear D gene. CDR3 length: 16 residues. The ends were cut back, 4 bases at V and 0 bases at J, with 17 bases in the middle. CDR1 and CDR2 from the germline V gene are SGDLS and YYNGEE. CDR3 sequence: CASSPISSSSSYEQYF. DNA for the CDR3: TGTGCCAGCAGCCCCATCTCTTCATCCAGCTCCTACGAGCAGTACTTC.

Here the CDR3 reads CASSLIAGGPLETQYF. Here the CDR3 DNA reads TGTGCCAGCAGTTTAATAGCGGGGGGGCCGTTGGAGACCCAGTACTTC. The V call is TRBV28, the J call TRBJ2-5; 11 bases match TRBD2. V shed 2 bases and J 5 bases; nucleotides not matched to a gene: 7. The CDR3 runs to 16 residues. CDR1 MDHEN and CDR2 SYDVKM come from the germline V gene.